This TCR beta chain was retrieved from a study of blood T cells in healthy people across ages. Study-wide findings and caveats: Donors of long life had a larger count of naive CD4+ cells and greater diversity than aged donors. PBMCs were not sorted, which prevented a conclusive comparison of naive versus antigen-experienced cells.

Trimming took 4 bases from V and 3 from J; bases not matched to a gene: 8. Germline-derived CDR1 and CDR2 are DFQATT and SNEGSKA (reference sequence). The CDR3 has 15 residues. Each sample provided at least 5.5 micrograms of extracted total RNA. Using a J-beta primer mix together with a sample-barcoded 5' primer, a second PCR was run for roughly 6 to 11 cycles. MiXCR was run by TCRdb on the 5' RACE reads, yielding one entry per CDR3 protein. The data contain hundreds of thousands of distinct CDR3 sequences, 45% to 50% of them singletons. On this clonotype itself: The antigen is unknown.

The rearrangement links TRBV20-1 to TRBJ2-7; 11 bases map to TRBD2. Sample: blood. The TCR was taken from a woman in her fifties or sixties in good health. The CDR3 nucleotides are TGCAGTGCTACTACCCCTACTAGCGGGAGCTACGAGCAGTACTTC. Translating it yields CSATTPTSGSYEQYF.